This paragraph reports one T cell receptor (beta chain). Following RNA extraction, reverse transcription yielded cDNA that acted as the sequencing template. Libraries were prepared by immunoSEQ multiplex PCR; TCRdb keeps only in-frame clonotypes and omits some of them. The table records about 200,000 clones, over 45% of them present only once. This sample stems from a study of CD8+ T cells in alopecia areata. Germline CDR1 LGHNA, CDR2 YNFKEQ. The V and J ends lost 0 bases and 4 bases respectively, with 11 bases between them. CDR3 size: 15 residues. As to treatment: oral pan-JAK inhibitor, 5-10 mg twice daily.

The chain carries TRBV4-2 and TRBJ2-3; D unresolved. This TCR came from a human donor with alopecia areata. This material consisted of CD4+ T cells sorted from blood, taken at week 24, from a patient treated with tofacitinib. CDR3 bases: TGTGCCAGCAGCCAAGATTTGAATGTGCCAGATACGCAGTATTTT. Its translation: CASSQDLNVPDTQYF.